Listed below are T cell receptor beta chains from one sample, sequenced in a study of shared clonotypes between healthy human individuals. Assay: immunoSEQ multiplex PCR; the TCRdb copy retains only in-frame clones and omits some. The data contain around 1.5 million clones, about 98% of them singletons. Sequencing was carried out using naive CD4+ T cells sorted from blood. The origin of the receptors is a young man in good health. Both conserved end residues are part of each CDR3. The D gene is left open where the match is weak. Clone size is stated in some rows and not others, as once, few, many or a class when expanded.

abundance	v_gene	d_gene	j_gene	CDR3nt	CDR3aa
-	TRBV30	TRBD1	TRBJ2-1	TGTGCCTGGTCTGCTCTACAGGGGGCCTACAATGAGCAGTTCTTC	CAWSALQGAYNEQFF
-	TRBV18	-	TRBJ2-1	TGTGCCAGCTCACCGCGTAAAGGAGAGTGGGATGAGCAGTTCTTC	CASSPRKGEWDEQFF
-	TRBV6-6	TRBD1	TRBJ1-2	TGTGCCAGCAGTTACTCTATCGACAGGGACTATGGCTACACCTTC	CASSYSIDRDYGYTF
once	TRBV5-4	-	TRBJ2-2	TGTGCCAGCAGCCGGACGGGCGCCGGGGAGCTGTTTTTT	CASSRTGAGELFF
-	TRBV7-9	TRBD2	TRBJ2-5	TGTGCCAGCAGCGAACCAGCGGGATTGCAAGAGACCCAGTACTTC	CASSEPAGLQETQYF
-	TRBV5-1	TRBD1	TRBJ1-5	TGCGCCAGCAGCCCAGGGGGGGGTACCAATCAGCCCCAGCATTTT	CASSPGGGTNQPQHF
-	TRBV7-8	-	TRBJ1-2	TGTGCCAGCAGCTTAGCGGGCGGGGGCGGCTACACCTTC	CASSLAGGGGYTF
-	TRBV18	-	TRBJ2-3	TGTGCCAGCTCACCTCGACTAGATGCGGATACGCAGTATTTT	CASSPRLDADTQYF
-	TRBV19	-	TRBJ2-1	TGTGCCAGTAGTAGGCAGGGTGAGGTTTGGGAGCAGTTCTTC	CASSRQGEVWEQFF
-	TRBV7-2	-	TRBJ1-3	TGTGCCAGCAGCCCGGACACCCCCTCTGGAAACACCATATATTTT	CASSPDTPSGNTIYF
-	TRBV9	-	TRBJ2-7	TGTGCCAGCAGCCCTAGTGCGGCATCCTACGAGCAGTACTTC	CASSPSAASYEQYF
-	TRBV30	-	TRBJ2-5	TGTGCCTGGAGTCCCCACGGGGGCGAGACCCAGTACTTC	CAWSPHGGETQYF
-	TRBV29-1	-	TRBJ2-1	TGCAGCGTTGTGAAGGGAAATGGCTACAATGAGCAGTTCTTC	CSVVKGNGYNEQFF
-	TRBV5-1	-	TRBJ2-6	TGCGCCAGCAGCTTTTCTACAGGAAACCACTCTGGGGCCAACGTCCTGACTTTC	CASSFSTGNHSGANVLTF
-	TRBV29-1	-	TRBJ1-1	TGCAGCGTTGTGTTTCCCAGGAACACTGAAGCTTTCTTT	CSVVFPRNTEAFF
-	TRBV9	-	TRBJ2-5	TGTGCCAGCAGCGCGGAAATAGGGCCGCGGGAGACCCAGTACTTC	CASSAEIGPRETQYF
-	TRBV5-1	-	TRBJ2-5	TGCGCCAGCAGCGCCTGGGGGGAGACCCAGTACTTC	CASSAWGETQYF
-	TRBV18	-	TRBJ2-2	TGTGCCAGCTCACCACTCAGCACCGGGGAGCTGTTTTTT	CASSPLSTGELFF
-	TRBV9	-	TRBJ2-3	TGTGCCAGCAGCCTCATTGAGGGGAGCACAGATACGCAGTATTTT	CASSLIEGSTDTQYF
-	TRBV5-1	TRBD2	TRBJ2-3	TGCGCCAGCAGCACGGGACTAGCGGGAGCAACAGATACGCAGTATTTT	CASSTGLAGATDTQYF
-	TRBV14	-	TRBJ2-5	TGTGCCAGCAGCCGGCGACTGCTACAAGAGACCCAGTACTTC	CASSRRLLQETQYF
-	TRBV7-9	-	TRBJ1-2	TGTGCCAGCAGCCTCATCCGGGAGGGTAACTATGGCTACACCTTC	CASSLIREGNYGYTF
-	TRBV27	-	TRBJ2-1	TGTGCCAGCAGTTTTTGGACAGCCTCCTACAATGAGCAGTTCTTC	CASSFWTASYNEQFF
-	TRBV29-1	-	TRBJ2-1	TGCAGCGTTGAAAGGTTCAGCGGAGTTGGAAATGAGCAGTTCTTC	CSVERFSGVGNEQFF
-	TRBV2	-	TRBJ2-3	TGTGCCAGCAGTGAAGAGGACAGTGTACCAGATACGCAGTATTTT	CASSEEDSVPDTQYF
-	TRBV27	-	TRBJ2-7	TGTGCCAGCAGTTTATCACTAGCAGGAGCCTACGAGCAGTACTTC	CASSLSLAGAYEQYF
-	TRBV2	TRBD1	TRBJ1-2	TGTGCCAGCAGCGGTGACAGGGGGGAAGGCTACACCTTC	CASSGDRGEGYTF
once	TRBV9	-	TRBJ2-5	TGTGCCAGCAGCGTCAACAGCCAAGAGACCCAGTACTTC	CASSVNSQETQYF
-	TRBV7-8	-	TRBJ2-7	TGTGCCAGCAGCTTAGGGGCAGGGCGGGACTTC	CASSLGAGRDF
-	TRBV5-1	-	TRBJ2-7	TGCGCCAGCAGCTCGTCAGGGGGGGGGCCGGCGCCCTACGAGCAGTACTTC	CASSSSGGGPAPYEQYF
-	TRBV27	-	TRBJ2-5	TGTGCCAGCAGTCCGAGGGGGGGTTGGGAGACCCAGTACTTC	CASSPRGGWETQYF
-	TRBV6-6	-	TRBJ1-5	TGTGCCAGCAGTTCCCGCAAAGGGCCCCAGCATTTT	CASSSRKGPQHF
-	TRBV5-6	-	TRBJ2-7	TGTGCCAGCAGCCCCGACAGAACCTACGAGCAGTACTTC	CASSPDRTYEQYF
-	TRBV7-2	-	TRBJ2-3	TGTGCCAGCAGCTTCGCGGGCCCTCAGGGAGATACGCAGTATTTT	CASSFAGPQGDTQYF
once	TRBV11-3	-	TRBJ1-5	TGTGCCAGCAGCTTAATGGGCCGGGAAACGGGCTTTAGCAATCAGCCCCAGCATTTT	CASSLMGRETGFSNQPQHF
once	TRBV5-5	-	TRBJ2-1	TGTGCCAGCAGCTTGGCCAATGAGCAGTTCTTC	CASSLANEQFF
-	TRBV7-3	TRBD2	TRBJ2-1	TGTGCCAGCAGCCTCGGTACTAGCGGGACCTATGAGCAGTTCTTC	CASSLGTSGTYEQFF
few	TRBV2	-	TRBJ1-2	TGTGCCAGCAGTGACCGGGGGGACACCTTC	CASSDRGDTF
-	TRBV2	TRBD1	TRBJ1-5	TGTGCCAGCAGCCACGGACAGGGGGCAGGTAATCAGCCCCAGCATTTT	CASSHGQGAGNQPQHF
-	TRBV9	TRBD2	TRBJ2-7	TGTGCCAGCAGCGTCGGGACTATCTCCTACGAGCAGTACTTC	CASSVGTISYEQYF
-	TRBV28	TRBD1	TRBJ2-5	TGTGCCAGCAGTCTCATAAGGACAGGGGGCCAAGAGACCCAGTACTTC	CASSLIRTGGQETQYF
-	TRBV2	TRBD2	TRBJ2-2	TGTGCCAGCAGTTTATCGCTAGCGGGTACGAACACCGGGGAGCTGTTTTTT	CASSLSLAGTNTGELFF
-	TRBV12-5	TRBD1	TRBJ2-3	TGTGCTAGTGGTTTGGTAATCTCGGGACAGGGCACAGATACGCAGTATTTT	CASGLVISGQGTDTQYF
-	TRBV7-3	TRBD2	TRBJ2-1	TGTGCCAGCAGCATGGAGGGAGGGTCCTACAATGAGCAGTTCTTC	CASSMEGGSYNEQFF
-	TRBV11-2	-	TRBJ2-7	TGTGCCAGCAGCGGGGGGGACAGCTCCTACGAGCAGTACTTC	CASSGGDSSYEQYF
-	TRBV9	TRBD2	TRBJ2-1	TGTGCCAGCAGCGAAAGCGGGAGGGCCCTGAAGAATGAGCAGTTCTTC	CASSESGRALKNEQFF